This T cell receptor beta chain was found in a study of control samples from healthy donors and cancer patients. Clones were read by immunoSEQ multiplex PCR, and TCRdb kept only the in-frame ones, dropping some. The table records about 61,000 clones, 90% of them present only once. The V end was cut by 5 bases, the J end by 8 bases, with 22 bases between. Germline V lookup: CDR1 SNHLY, CDR2 FYNNEI. This CDR3 is 16 amino acids long. The receptor was isolated from a man aged 55 to 70 with colorectal cancer. The chain is built from TRBV2 and TRBJ2-1, with D possibly being TRBD1 (6 bases). The sequenced sample was PBMCs. In DNA, the CDR3 is TGTGCCAGCAGTCACCGGGGCTTCGATGGGGGCGATGAGCAGTTCTTC. This encodes CASSHRGFDGGDEQFF.